This record concerns one T cell receptor (beta chain) sequence. These data belong to a study of blood T cell repertoires in COVID-19. At the level of the study: Whether acute or convalescent, the COVID-19 samples came from the United States, Italy and Spain. Sample material is recorded as cDNA or gDNA derived from T cells, B-cell-depleted T cells, or PBMCs.

The CDR3 runs to 14 residues. Original data processing: Amplifying reference gene primers gave estimates of nucleated cell counts. Assay: immunoSEQ multiplex PCR; the TCRdb copy retains only in-frame clones and omits some. Clonal size and the V and J genes are those of that table, whereas D and trimming came from the DNA. The sample has roughly 40,000 clones, about 88% seen once; the top ten hold 19%. The TCR comes from a man between 50 and 59 years old in a cohort sampled during active COVID-19. The specimen was peripheral blood. This chain joins TRBV21-1 and TRBJ1-2; the table's TRBD1 call for D was not verified on the DNA. TRBV21-1 corresponds to a pseudogene. Here the CDR3 DNA reads TGTGCCAGCAGCGCCCACAGAGCCTACTATGGCTACACCTTC. It encodes CASSAHRAYYGYTF.